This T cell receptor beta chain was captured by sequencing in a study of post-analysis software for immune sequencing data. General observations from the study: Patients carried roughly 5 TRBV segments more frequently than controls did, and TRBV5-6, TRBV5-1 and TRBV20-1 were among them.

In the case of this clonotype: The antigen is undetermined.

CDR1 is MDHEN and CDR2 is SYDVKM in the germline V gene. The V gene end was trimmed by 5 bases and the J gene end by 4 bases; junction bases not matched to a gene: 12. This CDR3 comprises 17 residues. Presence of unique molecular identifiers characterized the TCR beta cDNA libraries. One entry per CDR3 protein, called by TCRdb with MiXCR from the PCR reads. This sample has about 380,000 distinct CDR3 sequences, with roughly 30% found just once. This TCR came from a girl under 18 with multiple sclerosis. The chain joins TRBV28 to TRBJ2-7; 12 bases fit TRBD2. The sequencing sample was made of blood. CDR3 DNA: TGTGCCAGCAGTCCCCCCCCCGGGACTAGCGGGCGGTACGAGCAGTACTTC. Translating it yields CASSPPPGTSGRYEQYF.